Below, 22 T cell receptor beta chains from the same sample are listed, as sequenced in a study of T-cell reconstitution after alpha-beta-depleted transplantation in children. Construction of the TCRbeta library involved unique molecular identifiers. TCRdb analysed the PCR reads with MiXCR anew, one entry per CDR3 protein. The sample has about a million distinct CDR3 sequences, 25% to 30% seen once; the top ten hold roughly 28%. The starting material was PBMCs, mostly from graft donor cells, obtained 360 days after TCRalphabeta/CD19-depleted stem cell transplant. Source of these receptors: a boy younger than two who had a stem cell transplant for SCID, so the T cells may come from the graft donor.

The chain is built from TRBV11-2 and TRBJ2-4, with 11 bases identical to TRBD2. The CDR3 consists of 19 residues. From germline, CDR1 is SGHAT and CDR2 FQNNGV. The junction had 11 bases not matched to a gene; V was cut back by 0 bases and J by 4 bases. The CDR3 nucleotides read TGTGCCAGCAGCTTAGAACTAGCGGGGGCGTGGGGGCCGAAAAACATTCAGTACTTC. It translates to CASSLELAGAWGPKNIQYF.

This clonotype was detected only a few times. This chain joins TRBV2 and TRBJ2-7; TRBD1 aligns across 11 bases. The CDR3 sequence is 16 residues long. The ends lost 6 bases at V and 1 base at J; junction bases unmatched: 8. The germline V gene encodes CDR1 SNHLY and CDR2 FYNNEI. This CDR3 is CASSAPGQGDSYEQYF. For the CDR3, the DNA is TGTGCCAGCAGCGCCCCGGGACAGGGGGATTCCTACGAGCAGTACTTC.

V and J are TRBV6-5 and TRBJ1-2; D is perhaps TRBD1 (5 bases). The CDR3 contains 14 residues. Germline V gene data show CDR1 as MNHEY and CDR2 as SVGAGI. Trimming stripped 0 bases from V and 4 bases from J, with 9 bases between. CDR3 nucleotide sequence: TGTGCCAGCAGTTACTCAGGGACGGTCTATGGCTACACCTTC. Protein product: CASSYSGTVYGYTF.

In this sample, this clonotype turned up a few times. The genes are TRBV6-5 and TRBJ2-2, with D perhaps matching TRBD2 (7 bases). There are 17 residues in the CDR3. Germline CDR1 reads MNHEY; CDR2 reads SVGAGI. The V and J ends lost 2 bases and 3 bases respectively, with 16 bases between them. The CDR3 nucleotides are TGTGCCAGCAGTTACATGAGGGGGGGTCGGCACACCGGGGAGCTGTTTTTT. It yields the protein CASSYMRGGRHTGELFF.

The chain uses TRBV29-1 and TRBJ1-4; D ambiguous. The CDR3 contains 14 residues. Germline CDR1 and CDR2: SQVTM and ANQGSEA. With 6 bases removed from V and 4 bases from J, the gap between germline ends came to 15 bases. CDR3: CSVGVGRLNEKLFF. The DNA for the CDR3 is TGCAGCGTGGGTGTCGGCAGGCTTAATGAAAAACTGTTTTTT.

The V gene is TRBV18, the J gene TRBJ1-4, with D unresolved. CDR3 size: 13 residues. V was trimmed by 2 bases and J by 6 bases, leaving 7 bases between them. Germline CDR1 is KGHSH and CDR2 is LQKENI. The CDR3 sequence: CASSPGLDEKLFF. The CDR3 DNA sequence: TGTGCCAGCTCACCAGGGCTTGATGAAAAACTGTTTTTT.

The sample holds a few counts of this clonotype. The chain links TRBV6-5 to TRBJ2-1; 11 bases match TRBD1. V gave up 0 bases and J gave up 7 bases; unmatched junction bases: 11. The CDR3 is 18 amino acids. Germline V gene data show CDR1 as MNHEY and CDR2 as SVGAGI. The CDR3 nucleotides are TGTGCCAGCAGTTACTCGATCGGACTGGGACAGGGGGATAATGAGCAGTTCTTC. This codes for CASSYSIGLGQGDNEQFF.

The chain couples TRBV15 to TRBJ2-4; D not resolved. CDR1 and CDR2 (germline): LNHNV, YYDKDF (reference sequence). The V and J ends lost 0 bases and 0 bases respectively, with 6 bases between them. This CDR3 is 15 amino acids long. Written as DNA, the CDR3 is TGTGCCACCAGCAGAGAGTTCGAAGCCAAAAACATTCAGTACTTC. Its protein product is CATSREFEAKNIQYF. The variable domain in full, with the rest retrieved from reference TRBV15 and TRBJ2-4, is DAMVIQNPRYQVTQFGKPVTLSCSQTLNHNVMYWYQQKSSQAPKLLFHYYDKDFNNEADTPDNFQSRRPNTSFCFLDIRSPGLGDTAMYLCATSREFEAKNIQYFGAGTRLSVL.

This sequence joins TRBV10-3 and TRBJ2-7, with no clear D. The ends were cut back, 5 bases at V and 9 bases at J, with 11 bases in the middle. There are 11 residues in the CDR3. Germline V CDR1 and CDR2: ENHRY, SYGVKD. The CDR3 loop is CAISNRTVQYF. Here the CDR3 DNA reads TGTGCCATCAGTAACCGTACAGTGCAGTACTTC.

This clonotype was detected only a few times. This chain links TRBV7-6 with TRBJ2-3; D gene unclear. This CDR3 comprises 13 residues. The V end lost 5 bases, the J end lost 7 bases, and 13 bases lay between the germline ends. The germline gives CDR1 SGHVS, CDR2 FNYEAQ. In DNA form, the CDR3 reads TGTGCCAGCAGCGATTCGCAGGTCAATACGCAGTATTTT. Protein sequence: CASSDSQVNTQYF.

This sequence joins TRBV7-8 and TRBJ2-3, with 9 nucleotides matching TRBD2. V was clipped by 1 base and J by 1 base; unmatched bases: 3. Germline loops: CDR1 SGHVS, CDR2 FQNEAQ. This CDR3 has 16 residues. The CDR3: CASSLVASGGTDTQYF. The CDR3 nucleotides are TGTGCCAGCAGCTTAGTCGCTAGCGGGGGCACAGATACGCAGTATTTT.

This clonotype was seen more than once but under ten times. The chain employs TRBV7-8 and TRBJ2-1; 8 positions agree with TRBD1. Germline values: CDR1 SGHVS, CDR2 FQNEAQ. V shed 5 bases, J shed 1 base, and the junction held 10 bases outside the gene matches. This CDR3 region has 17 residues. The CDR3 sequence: CASSPIQGANSYNEQFF. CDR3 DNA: TGTGCCAGCAGCCCAATTCAGGGGGCTAATTCCTACAATGAGCAGTTCTTC.

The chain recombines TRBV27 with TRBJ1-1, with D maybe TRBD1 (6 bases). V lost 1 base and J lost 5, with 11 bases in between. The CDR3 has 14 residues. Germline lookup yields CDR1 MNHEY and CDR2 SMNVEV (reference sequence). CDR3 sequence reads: CASSLWNRATEAFF. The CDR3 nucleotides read TGTGCCAGCAGTTTATGGAACAGGGCTACTGAAGCTTTCTTT.

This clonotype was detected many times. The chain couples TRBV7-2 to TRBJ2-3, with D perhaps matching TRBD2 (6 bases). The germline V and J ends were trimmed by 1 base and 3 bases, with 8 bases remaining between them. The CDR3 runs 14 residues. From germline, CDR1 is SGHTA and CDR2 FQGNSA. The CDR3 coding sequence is TGTGCCAGCAGCTTAGTGCGGGGTACAGATACGCAGTATTTT. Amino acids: CASSLVRGTDTQYF.

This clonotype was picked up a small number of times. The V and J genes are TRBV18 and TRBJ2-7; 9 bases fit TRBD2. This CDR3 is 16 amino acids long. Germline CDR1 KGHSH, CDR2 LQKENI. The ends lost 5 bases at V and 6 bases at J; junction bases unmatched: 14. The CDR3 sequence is CASSALASSGAREQYF. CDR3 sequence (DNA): TGTGCCAGCTCAGCTCTGGCCTCTAGCGGGGCTCGCGAGCAGTACTTC.

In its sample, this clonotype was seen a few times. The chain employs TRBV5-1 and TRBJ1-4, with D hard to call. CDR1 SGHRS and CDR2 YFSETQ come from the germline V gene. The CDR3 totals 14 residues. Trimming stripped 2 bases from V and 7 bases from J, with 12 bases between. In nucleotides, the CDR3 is TGCGCCAGCAGCTTAACGTATCGTACTGAAAAACTGTTTTTT. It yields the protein CASSLTYRTEKLFF.

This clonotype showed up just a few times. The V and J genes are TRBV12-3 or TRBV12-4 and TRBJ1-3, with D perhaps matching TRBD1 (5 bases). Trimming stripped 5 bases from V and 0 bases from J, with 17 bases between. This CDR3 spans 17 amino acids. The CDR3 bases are TGTGCCAGCAGTAAACGGGGCAGCTCCAGCTCTGGAAACACCATATATTTT. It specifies CASSKRGSSSSGNTIYF.

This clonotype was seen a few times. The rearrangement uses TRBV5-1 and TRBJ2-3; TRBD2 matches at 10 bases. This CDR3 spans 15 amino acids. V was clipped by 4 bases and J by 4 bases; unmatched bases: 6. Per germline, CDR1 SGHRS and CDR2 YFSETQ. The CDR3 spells CASSPPGLASDTQYF. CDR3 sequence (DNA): TGCGCCAGCAGCCCCCCGGGACTAGCGTCAGATACGCAGTATTTT.

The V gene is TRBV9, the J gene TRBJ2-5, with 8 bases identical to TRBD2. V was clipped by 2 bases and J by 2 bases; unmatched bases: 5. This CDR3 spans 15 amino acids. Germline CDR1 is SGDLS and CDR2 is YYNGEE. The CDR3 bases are TGTGCCAGCAGCGTCTTCCCGGGGGGGCAAGAGACCCAGTACTTC. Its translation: CASSVFPGGQETQYF.

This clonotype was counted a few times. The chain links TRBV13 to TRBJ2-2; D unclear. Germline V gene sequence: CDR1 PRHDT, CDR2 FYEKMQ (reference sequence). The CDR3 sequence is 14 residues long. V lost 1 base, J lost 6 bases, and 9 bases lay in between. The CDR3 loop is CASSLVPGAGELFF. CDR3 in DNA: TGTGCCAGCAGCTTAGTCCCCGGAGCCGGGGAGCTGTTTTTT.

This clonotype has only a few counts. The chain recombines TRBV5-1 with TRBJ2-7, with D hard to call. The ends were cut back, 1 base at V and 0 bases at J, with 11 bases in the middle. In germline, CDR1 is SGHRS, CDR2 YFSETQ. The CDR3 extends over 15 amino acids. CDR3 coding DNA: TGCGCCAGCAGCTTGTATGAATGGAGCTCCTACGAGCAGTACTTC. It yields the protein CASSLYEWSSYEQYF.

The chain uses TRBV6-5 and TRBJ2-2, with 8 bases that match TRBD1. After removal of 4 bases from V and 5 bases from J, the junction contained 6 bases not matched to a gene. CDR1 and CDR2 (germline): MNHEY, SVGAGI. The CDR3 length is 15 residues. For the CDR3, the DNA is TGTGCCAGCAGTTTTTGGACAGGGATGACCGGGGAGCTGTTTTTT. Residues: CASSFWTGMTGELFF.